This TCR beta chain emerged from a study of spatial heterogeneity in lung cancer. Across the whole study: More beta-chain than alpha-chain sequences were consistently detected. For the average unique TCR and UMI combination, more than eight occurrences appeared in raw reads.

Every TCR cDNA molecule bore a unique molecular identifier. MiXCR, run by TCRdb on the 5' RACE reads, gives a single entry per CDR3 protein. The top ten clones hold roughly 39% of a sample with around 92,000 distinct CDR3 sequences, around 12% of them seen once. This clonotype was detected only a few times. With V trimmed by 7 bases and J by 5 bases, 8 bases remained unmatched. Germline CDR1 and CDR2: SQVTM and ANQGSEA. This CDR3 spans 14 amino acids. Documented time point: sample taken at primary tumor resection. Unsorted samples of tumor, nontumor lung or frozen PBMC had their whole RNA sequenced. This specimen was PBMCs, taken at surgery. This sequence joins TRBV29-1 and TRBJ2-2, with TRBD2 matching 9 bases. The origin of this receptor is a male donor with early-stage non-small cell lung cancer. CDR3 nucleotide sequence: TGCAGCGGTTTAGCGGGAGTAGGGACCGGGGAGCTGTTTTTT. Translating gives CSGLAGVGTGELFF.